The sample holds one count of the clone carrying this T cell receptor beta chain. Its target is not known. TCRdb's copy holds only in-frame clones and misses some; the assay was immunoSEQ multiplex PCR. The repertoire holds tens of thousands of clones, with approximately 92% as singletons. This sample was taken from a study of T cell clones after liver transplantation. The wider study: Post-transplant blood was tracked for graft-donor-reactive T cell clones identified in a pre-transplant mixed lymphocyte reaction. HCV positivity affected three of eight recipients; the rest lacked autoimmune or viral indications. Timepoints were pre-transplant, pre-withdrawal, and after withdrawal was completed or failed. Points from the study as a whole: Low donor cell numbers restricted donor-reactive repertoire measurement in a couple of subjects.

After removal of 3 bases from V and 10 bases from J, the junction contained 6 bases not matched to a gene. The CDR3 sequence is 13 residues long. Germline CDR1 reads KGHSH; CDR2 reads LQKENI. The sequencing here drew on CD4+ T cells from blood, taken about 25 months after liver transplant. The rearrangement uses TRBV18 and TRBJ2-1; 7 nucleotides agree with TRBD2. The TCR was taken from a human patient who received a liver transplant. The graft donor may have contributed some T cells. The CDR3 reads CASSPNSGLEQFF. The CDR3 DNA reads TGTGCCAGCTCACCTAATAGCGGGCTCGAGCAGTTCTTC. Full variable domain (remainder filled in from reference TRBV18 and TRBJ2-1): NAGVMQNPRHLVRRRGQEARLRCSPMKGHSHVYWYRQLPEEGLKFMVYLQKENIIDESGMPKERFSAEFPKEGPSILRIQQVVRGDSAAYFCASSPNSGLEQFFGPGTRLTVL.